The source of this T cell receptor (beta chain) is a study of T-cell memory formation after mild COVID-19. Of note for this clonotype: Its antigen is undetermined.

TCRdb itself ran the 5' RACE reads through MiXCR, one entry per CDR3 protein. The repertoire holds some 190,000 distinct CDR3 sequences, 16% seen once, with just over 2% in the top ten. CDR1 is SGHVS and CDR2 is FNYEAQ in the germline V gene. The CDR3 runs to 18 residues. Losses at the gene ends were 1 base for V and 4 bases for J; bases not matched to a gene: 9. Study outcomes and limitations: Pre-infection memory carried some responding clones, suggesting that cross-reactive memory joined.

The chain links TRBV7-6 to TRBJ2-1, with 11 bases that match TRBD2. The TCR sequence derives from an adult woman who had mild COVID-19 (a few samples of this study predate the infection). Cell type and time point are not known. Sequenced sample: PBMCs or a T cell subset sorted from them (not recorded which). The CDR3 region has the DNA TGTGCCAGCAGCTTAGAACAGTCTAGCGGGAGGCCTTACAATGAGCAGTTCTTC. Encoded protein: CASSLEQSSGRPYNEQFF.